This T cell receptor (beta chain) was identified in a study of T cells expressing NK-cell markers. Study observations and caveats: Whether the expanded NKG2C+ T cell clones recognized HCMV remained unclear. Once again these clonotypes came out on top in the CD3+CD56-NKG2C+ fraction of a few donors.

Points on this clonotype: Its target is not known.

TCRdb re-called the 5' RACE reads, yielding one record per CDR3 amino acid sequence without DNA. The data show a few hundred thousand distinct CDR3 sequences, and the top ten clones hold approximately 3.6%. Germline V gives CDR1 SGHRS, CDR2 YFSETQ. The CDR3 runs to 14 residues. This TCR derives from a man aged 18 to 29 in good health. The chain has TRBV5-1 and TRBJ2-5; the D gene TCRdb calls, TRBD2, cannot be checked with no DNA. The sample comprised blood T cells: a sorted CD56 or NKG2C T cell subset, CD4+ or CD8+ T cells, or bulk PBMC T cells (not recorded which). This CDR3 is CASSLALLEETQYF.